The next 24 T cell receptor beta chains were all read from a single sample in a study of Tregs in tolerant kidney transplant recipients. The table came from immunoSEQ multiplex PCR; TCRdb's copy has only in-frame clones and leaves some out. The table lists 120,000 or so clones, roughly 93% of them singletons. The sequenced sample consisted of CD4+ T cells from blood. Receptor source: a human donor in good health.

The sample holds one count of this clone. This chain uses TRBV7-9 with TRBJ2-3; 7 bases agree with TRBD1. The CDR3 is 18 amino acids. From germline, CDR1 is SEHNR and CDR2 FQNEAQ (reference sequence). The V and J ends lost 4 bases and 0 bases, in that order; junction bases with no gene match: 13. CDR3 sequence reads: CASSSSLDRVGSTDTQYF. The CDR3 DNA reads TGTGCCAGCAGCTCCAGCCTAGACAGGGTTGGAAGCACAGATACGCAGTATTTT.

The rearrangement links TRBV19 to TRBJ1-3, with D possibly being TRBD1 (6 bases). Germline CDR1 LNHDA, CDR2 SQIVND (reference sequence). The V end lost 8 bases, the J end lost 0 bases, and 11 bases lay between the germline ends. This CDR3 spans 14 amino acids. Here the CDR3 DNA reads TGTGCCAGTTCGACAGGAAACTCTGGAAACACCATATATTTT. It codes for CASSTGNSGNTIYF.

With regard to this clone: The same CDR3 also results from other DNA sequences found in this sample. The chain is built from TRBV7-3 and TRBJ2-3; D is perhaps TRBD2 (6 bases). The CDR3 length is 14 residues. The V end was cut by 3 bases, the J end by 0 bases, with 7 bases between. Looked up from germline, CDR1 is SGHTA and CDR2 is FQGTGA. This CDR3 is CASSLGTSTDTQYF. As DNA, the CDR3 is TGTGCCAGCAGCTTGGGGACTAGCACAGATACGCAGTATTTT.

The chain joins TRBV14 to TRBJ2-7; D is perhaps TRBD1 (5 bases). CDR1 and CDR2 (germline): SGHDN, FVKESK. Between the trimmed V and J ends, which lost 4 bases and 6 bases, there was a span of 13 bases. The CDR3 sequence is 13 residues long. CDR3 residues: CASSRQGVGEQYF. CDR3 coding DNA: TGTGCCAGCAGCCGCCAGGGTGTCGGCGAGCAGTACTTC.

V is TRBV6-1 and J is TRBJ1-4; D may be TRBD1 (5 bases). Trimming shortened V by 6 bases and J by 3 bases, and 11 bases separated the two germline ends. Germline CDR1 reads MNHNS; CDR2 reads SASEGT. This CDR3 spans 14 amino acids. DNA of the CDR3: TGTGCCAGCAGGATCGGGACCTCTAATGAAAAACTGTTTTTT. Its protein product is CASRIGTSNEKLFF.

The chain uses TRBV30 and TRBJ2-5; 14 bases match TRBD2. The germline V gene encodes CDR1 GTSNPN and CDR2 SVGIG (reference sequence). The CDR3 totals 15 residues. V was pared by 0 bases and J by 6 bases, with 3 bases of the junction left unmatched. The CDR3 region is CAWSVGLAGVKTQYF. For the CDR3, the DNA is TGTGCCTGGAGTGTGGGACTAGCGGGAGTAAAGACCCAGTACTTC.

The rearrangement uses TRBV7-3 and TRBJ2-7; D uncertain. With 5 bases removed from V and 4 bases from J, the gap between germline ends came to 15 bases. The germline gives CDR1 SGHTA, CDR2 FQGTGA. This CDR3 has 14 residues. CDR3 DNA: TGTGCCAGCAGCCCGACGACGGACGTATACGAGCAGTACTTC. Encoded protein: CASSPTTDVYEQYF.

The chain couples TRBV30 to TRBJ1-1; tentatively, D is TRBD1 (5 bases). The V end lost 2 bases, the J end lost 2 bases, and 9 bases lay between the germline ends. CDR1 and CDR2 (germline): GTSNPN, SVGIG (reference sequence). The length of the CDR3 is 13 residues. The chain's CDR3 is CAWSLTGNTEAFF. In DNA form, the CDR3 reads TGTGCCTGGAGTCTCACAGGAAACACTGAAGCTTTCTTT.

This clone was seen a few times. The CDR3, as DNA: TGCGCCAGCAGTAACCGAAGGGACTATGGCTACACCTTC. It yields the protein CASSNRRDYGYTF. The chain employs TRBV10-1 and TRBJ1-2; D is uncertain. Germline V gives CDR1 WNHNN, CDR2 SYGVQD (reference sequence). The CDR3 runs to 13 residues. Trimming took off 5 bases at V and 3 bases at J, with 10 bases between the two ends.

The chain uses TRBV7-2 and TRBJ1-1; D unclear. Trimming removed 1 base from V and 6 bases from J, with 24 bases in between. In germline, CDR1 is SGHTA, CDR2 FQGNSA. CDR3 size: 18 residues. The CDR3 sequence: CASSLGVGQPSLLAEAFF. The CDR3 nucleotides are TGTGCCAGCAGCTTAGGGGTCGGGCAACCATCGCTGTTGGCTGAAGCTTTCTTT.

This chain uses TRBV7-9 with TRBJ1-1; D gene ambiguous. Germline V CDR1 and CDR2: SEHNR, FQNEAQ (reference sequence). The V and J ends lost 3 bases and 1 base respectively, with 9 bases between them. The CDR3 sequence is 14 residues long. The CDR3 spells CASSFSRTNTEAFF. The DNA of the CDR3 is TGTGCCAGCAGCTTCTCCAGGACGAACACTGAAGCTTTCTTT.

The chain combines TRBV7-8 with TRBJ1-3; D uncertain. CDR1 is SGHVS and CDR2 is FQNEAQ in the germline V gene. V shed 4 bases and J shed 7 bases, with 8 bases lying between them. The CDR3 is 12 residues long. CDR3 coding DNA: TGTGCCAGCAGCTCAAGGGCTAACACCATATATTTT. Its translation: CASSSRANTIYF. The full variable domain, with the rest looked up from reference TRBV7-8 and TRBJ1-3, is GAGVSQSPRYKVAKRGQDVALRCDPISGHVSLFWYQQALGQGPEFLTYFQNEAQLDKSGLPSDRFFAERPEGSVSTLKIQRTQQEDSAVYLCASSSRANTIYFGEGSWLTVV.

In regard to this clone: The same CDR3 can be traced to other DNA sequences in this sample. The gene calls are TRBV19 and TRBJ1-5; D possibly corresponds to TRBD1 (5 bases). The V gene's germline CDR1 is LNHDA and CDR2 SQIVND (reference sequence). The CDR3 is 16 amino acids. V was trimmed by 3 bases and J by 0 bases, leaving 12 bases between them. The CDR3 bases are TGTGCCAGTAGTATCGGAGGGGTGAATAGCAATCAGCCCCAGCATTTT. It encodes CASSIGGVNSNQPQHF.

The CDR3 region has the DNA TGTGCCAGCAGTTGGGACAGAGACACAGATACGCAGTATTTT. Encoded protein: CASSWDRDTDTQYF. The chain links TRBV27 to TRBJ2-3, with 7 nucleotides matching TRBD1. Unmatched junction bases numbered 3, after V lost 4 bases and J lost 2 bases. This CDR3 has 14 residues. Germline loops: CDR1 MNHEY, CDR2 SMNVEV (reference sequence).

Regarding this clone: Distinct nucleotide sequences in the sample also encode this CDR3. V is TRBV7-9 and J is TRBJ1-5; 9 positions agree with TRBD1. The CDR3 covers 18 residues. From germline, CDR1 is SEHNR and CDR2 FQNEAQ (reference sequence). Trimming cost V 5 bases and J 1 base; bases outside gene matches: 12. The CDR3 here is CASSLGTGFMGSNQPQHF. In DNA form, the CDR3 reads TGTGCCAGCAGCCTAGGGACAGGGTTTATGGGCAGCAATCAGCCCCAGCATTTT.

The J gene is TRBJ2-2, the V gene TRBV7-6; D may be TRBD2 (6 bases). Trimming took 5 bases from V and 6 from J, leaving 19 bases between them. CDR1 and CDR2 from the germline V gene are SGHVS and FNYEAQ. The CDR3 loop spans 16 amino acids. The CDR3 region is CASSRDSSSVAGELFF. CDR3 nucleotide sequence: TGTGCCAGCAGCCGGGACTCTAGTTCTGTGGCCGGGGAGCTGTTTTTT.

The chain employs TRBV11-2 and TRBJ2-2, with D perhaps TRBD2 (6 bases). V lost 4 bases and J lost 6, with 21 bases in between. Germline CDR1 is SGHAT and CDR2 is FQNNGV. The CDR3 has 17 residues. CDR3 nucleotides: TGTGCCAGCAGCTCCACCCTCGGAGGGTTTGGGGCCGGGGAGCTGTTTTTT. This codes for CASSSTLGGFGAGELFF. Full variable domain (outside the CDR3, taken from reference TRBV11-2 and TRBJ2-2): EAGVAQSPRYKIIEKRQSVAFWCNPISGHATLYWYQQILGQGPKLLIQFQNNGVVDDSQLPKDRFSAERLKGVDSTLKIQPAKLEDSAVYLCASSSTLGGFGAGELFFGEGSRLTVL.

V usage is TRBV27 and J usage is TRBJ2-5, with 7 bases matching TRBD1. The length of the CDR3 is 14 residues. Looked up from germline, CDR1 is MNHEY and CDR2 is SMNVEV (reference sequence). Trimming took 4 bases from V and 4 from J; bases not matched to a gene: 6. The CDR3 region is CASSSQTGRETQYF. CDR3 nucleotides: TGTGCCAGCAGTTCCCAGACAGGGCGAGAGACCCAGTACTTC.

Only one count was recorded for this clone. The rearrangement uses TRBV6-1 and TRBJ1-3, with 7 bases identical to TRBD1. Germline V gene lookup returns CDR1 MNHNS and CDR2 SASEGT. The CDR3 length is 14 residues. J was trimmed by 2 bases and V by 5 bases; bases with no gene match: 3. Written as DNA, the CDR3 is TGTGCCAGCAGTAGGGGACAGCCTGGAAACACCATATATTTT. Translation gives CASSRGQPGNTIYF.

The chain couples TRBV4-1 to TRBJ1-3, with unresolved D. The CDR3 extends over 16 amino acids. V was trimmed by 2 bases and J by 0 bases, leaving 11 bases between them. Germline V CDR1 and CDR2: MGHRA, YSYEKL. CDR3 residues: CASSQTEQPSGNTIYF. CDR3 nucleotide sequence: TGCGCCAGCAGCCAAACGGAACAGCCCTCTGGAAACACCATATATTTT.

The chain has TRBV11-2 and TRBJ2-2; 7 bases agree with TRBD2. Unmatched junction bases numbered 9, after V lost 6 bases and J lost 2 bases. Per the germline V gene, CDR1 is SGHAT and CDR2 is FQNNGV. The CDR3 loop spans 16 amino acids. CDR3 in amino acids: CASRHGGVVNTGELFF. The CDR3 region has the DNA TGTGCCAGCAGACATGGGGGGGTTGTCAACACCGGGGAGCTGTTTTTT. Full variable domain (missing parts from reference TRBV11-2 and TRBJ2-2): EAGVAQSPRYKIIEKRQSVAFWCNPISGHATLYWYQQILGQGPKLLIQFQNNGVVDDSQLPKDRFSAERLKGVDSTLKIQPAKLEDSAVYLCASRHGGVVNTGELFFGEGSRLTVL.

J is TRBJ1-3 and V is TRBV14; D not resolved. V lost 4 bases and J 0 bases, leaving 7 bases between the germline ends. Germline CDR1 SGHDN, CDR2 FVKESK. The CDR3 consists of 14 residues. CDR3 in amino acids: CASSPRYSGNTIYF. The CDR3 bases are TGTGCCAGCAGCCCCAGGTACTCTGGAAACACCATATATTTT.

This chain links TRBV27 with TRBJ1-1, with D tentatively TRBD1 (6 bases). Germline CDR1 reads MNHEY; CDR2 reads SMNVEV (reference sequence). Trimming pared 3 bases from V and 0 bases from J, leaving 11 bases between. The CDR3 is 15 residues long. The CDR3 here is CASSFLGAMNTEAFF. The CDR3 DNA is TGTGCCAGCAGTTTCTTGGGGGCCATGAACACTGAAGCTTTCTTT.

The DNA for the CDR3 is TGTGCCAGCAGCCCTGGGACGGGCTCAAGTGTAGAGACCCAGTACTTC. It is translated as CASSPGTGSSVETQYF. The chain joins TRBV7-9 to TRBJ2-5; perhaps D is TRBD1 or TRBD2 (5 bases each). Germline assignment: CDR1 SEHNR and CDR2 FQNEAQ (reference sequence). The germline V and J ends were trimmed by 5 bases and 4 bases, with 20 bases remaining between them. The CDR3 is 16 amino acids. Full variable domain (outside the CDR3, taken from reference TRBV7-9 and TRBJ2-5): DTGVSQNPRHKITKRGQNVTFRCDPISEHNRLYWYRQTLGQGPEFLTYFQNEAQLEKSRLLSDRFSAERPKGSFSTLEIQRTEQGDSAMYLCASSPGTGSSVETQYFGPGTRLLVL.